This entry is about one TCR beta chain. This record belongs to a study of blood T cell repertoires in COVID-19. Study as a whole: Researchers got acute and convalescent COVID-19 samples from the United States, Italy and Spain.

V dropped 5 bases and J dropped 1 base, with 11 bases sitting between them. CDR3 length: 14 residues. Germline CDR1 is LGHDT and CDR2 is YNNKEL (reference sequence). Methods used by the authors: Reference gene primer amplification in the assay estimated nucleated cell counts. The method was immunoSEQ multiplex PCR; TCRdb's version includes in-frame clones alone and lacks a portion of them. V and J calls and clone size come straight from that table; D and trimming were deduced from the DNA. The table records 70,000 to 85,000 clones, under 85% of them present only once. This clonotype was sampled from a human donor in a cohort sampled during active COVID-19. The chain carries TRBV3-1 (or the pseudogene TRBV3-2) and TRBJ2-5, with D unresolved. The sequencing sample was made of peripheral blood. The CDR3 nucleotides are TGTGCCAGCAGCGTCCGGTCGCTCCAAGAGACCCAGTACTTC. Its translation is CASSVRSLQETQYF.